This T cell receptor beta chain appears in the sequencing data of a study of cytomegalovirus exposure and HLA in healthy donors. Study details: The same platform used for the roughly 610 first-cohort repertoires was also used for the 95 to 150 validation repertoires, as a later analysis reported. Whole-study findings and limits: Reported performance of the classifier showed diagnosis of cytomegalovirus status with high specificity and sensitivity. TCR beta chains numbering some 150 were designated cytomegalovirus-associated.

The data were produced by immunoSEQ multiplex PCR, yet TCRdb's version contains in-frame clones alone and is incomplete. The sample lists about 90,000 clones; roughly 83% were seen once. V shed 3 bases, J shed 1 base, and the junction held 8 bases outside the gene matches. The CDR3 extends over 16 amino acids. Germline-derived CDR1 and CDR2 are SQVTM and ANQGSEA. Concerning this clone: Antigen: not known.

Sequenced material: PBMCs. This TCR derives from a woman aged 18 to 35 in good health and CMV-seropositive. This rearrangement joins TRBV29-1 to TRBJ2-2, with 7 bases that match TRBD1. The CDR3 protein is CSVDSGTDLNTGELFF. CDR3 DNA: TGCAGCGTTGATTCCGGGACAGACTTGAACACCGGGGAGCTGTTTTTT.